The clone carrying this T cell receptor (beta chain) was seen a few times. The antigen is not known. The data are from a study of T-cell memory formation after mild COVID-19. Points from the study as a whole: Shrinking CD4+ clones resided mostly in CM and EM, and CD8+ ones in EMRA.

J was trimmed by 5 bases and V by 8 bases; bases with no gene match: 5. CDR3 length: 13 amino acids. The germline V gene has CDR1 SEHNR and CDR2 FQNEAQ (reference sequence). One entry per CDR3 protein, called by TCRdb with MiXCR from the 5' RACE reads. The table records about 390,000 distinct CDR3 sequences, 16% of them present only once. The specimen was PBMCs or a T cell subset sorted from them (not recorded which). The chain combines TRBV7-9 with TRBJ2-2; 7 bases fit TRBD2. The TCR was taken from a man aged 18 to 30 who had mild COVID-19 (a few samples of this study predate the infection). Cell type and time point are not known. The DNA of the CDR3 is TGTGCCAGCGGGGGACTACAGACCGGGGAGCTGTTTTTT. Residues: CASGGLQTGELFF.